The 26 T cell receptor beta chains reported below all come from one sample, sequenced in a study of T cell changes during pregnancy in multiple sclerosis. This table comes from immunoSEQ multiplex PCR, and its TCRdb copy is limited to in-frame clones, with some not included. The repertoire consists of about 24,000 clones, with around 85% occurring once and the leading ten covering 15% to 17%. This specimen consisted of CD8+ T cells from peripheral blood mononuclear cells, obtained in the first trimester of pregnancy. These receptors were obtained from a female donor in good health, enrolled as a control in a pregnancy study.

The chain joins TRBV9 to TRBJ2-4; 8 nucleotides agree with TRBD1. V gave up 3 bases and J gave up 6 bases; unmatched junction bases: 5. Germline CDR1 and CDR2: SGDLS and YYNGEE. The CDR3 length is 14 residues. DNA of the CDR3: TGTGCCAGCAGCGCGACAGGGGCACTAAACATTCAGTACTTC. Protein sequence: CASSATGALNIQYF.

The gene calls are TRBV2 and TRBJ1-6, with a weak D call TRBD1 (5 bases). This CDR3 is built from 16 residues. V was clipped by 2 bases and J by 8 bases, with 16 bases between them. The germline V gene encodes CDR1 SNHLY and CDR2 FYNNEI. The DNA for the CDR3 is TGTGCCAGCAGTGAAACGGCAGGGAAAGGTGATTCACCCCTCCACTTT. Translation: CASSETAGKGDSPLHF.

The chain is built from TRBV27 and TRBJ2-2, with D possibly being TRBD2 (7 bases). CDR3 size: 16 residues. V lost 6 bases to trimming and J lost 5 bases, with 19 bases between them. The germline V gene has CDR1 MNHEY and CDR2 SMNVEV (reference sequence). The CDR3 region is CASSSEGGKPTGELFF. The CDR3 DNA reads TGTGCCAGCAGCTCGGAGGGGGGGAAACCGACCGGGGAGCTGTTTTTT.

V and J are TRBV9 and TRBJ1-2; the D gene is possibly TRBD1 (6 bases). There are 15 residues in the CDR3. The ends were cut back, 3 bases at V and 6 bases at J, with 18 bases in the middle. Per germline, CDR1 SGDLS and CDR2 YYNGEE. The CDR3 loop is CASSEGRAGENGYTF. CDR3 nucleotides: TGTGCCAGCAGCGAGGGGCGGGCAGGGGAAAATGGCTACACCTTC. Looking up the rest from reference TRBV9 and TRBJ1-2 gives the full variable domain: DSGVTQTPKHLITATGQRVTLRCSPRSGDLSVYWYQQSLDQGLQFLIQYYNGEERAKGNILERFSAQQFPDLHSELNLSSLELGDSALYFCASSEGRAGENGYTFGSGTRLTVV.

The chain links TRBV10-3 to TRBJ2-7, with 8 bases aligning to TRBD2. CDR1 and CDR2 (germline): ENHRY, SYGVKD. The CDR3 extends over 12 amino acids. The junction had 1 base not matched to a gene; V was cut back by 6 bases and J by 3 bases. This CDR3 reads CAIRTSGYEQYF. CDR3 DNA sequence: TGTGCCATCAGAACTAGCGGCTACGAGCAGTACTTC.

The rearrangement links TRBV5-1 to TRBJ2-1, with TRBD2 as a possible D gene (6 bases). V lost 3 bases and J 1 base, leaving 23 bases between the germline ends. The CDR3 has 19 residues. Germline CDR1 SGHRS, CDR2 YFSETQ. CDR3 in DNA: TGCGCCAGCAGCTCTCCGGGGGAGGTGCACGTCGAGTCCTACAATGAGCAGTTCTTC. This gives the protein CASSSPGEVHVESYNEQFF.

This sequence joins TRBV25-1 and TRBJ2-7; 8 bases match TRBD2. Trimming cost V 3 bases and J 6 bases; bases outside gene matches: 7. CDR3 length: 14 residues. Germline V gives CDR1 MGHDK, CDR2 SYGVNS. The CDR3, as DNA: TGTGCCAGCAGTGAGGCGGGAGGCACGGCCGAGCAGTACTTC. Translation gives CASSEAGGTAEQYF.

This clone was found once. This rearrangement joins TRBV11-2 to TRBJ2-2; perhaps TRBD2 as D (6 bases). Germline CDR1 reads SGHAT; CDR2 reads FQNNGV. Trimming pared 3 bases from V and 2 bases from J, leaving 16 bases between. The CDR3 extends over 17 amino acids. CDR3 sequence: CASSFRDSAINTGELFF. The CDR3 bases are TGTGCCAGCAGCTTTAGGGACTCGGCGATTAACACCGGGGAGCTGTTTTTT.

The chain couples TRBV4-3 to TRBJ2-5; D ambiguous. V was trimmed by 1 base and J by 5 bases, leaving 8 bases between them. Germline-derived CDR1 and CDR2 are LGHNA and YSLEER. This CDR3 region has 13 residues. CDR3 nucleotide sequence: TGCGCCAGCAGCCAAGGTCGCGGCGAGACCCAGTACTTC. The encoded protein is CASSQGRGETQYF.

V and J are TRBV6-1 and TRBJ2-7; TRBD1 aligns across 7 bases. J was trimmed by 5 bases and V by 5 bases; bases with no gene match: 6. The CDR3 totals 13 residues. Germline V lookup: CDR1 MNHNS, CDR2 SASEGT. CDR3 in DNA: TGTGCCAGCAGTAAGACAGGGAAAAACGAGCAGTACTTC. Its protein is CASSKTGKNEQYF.

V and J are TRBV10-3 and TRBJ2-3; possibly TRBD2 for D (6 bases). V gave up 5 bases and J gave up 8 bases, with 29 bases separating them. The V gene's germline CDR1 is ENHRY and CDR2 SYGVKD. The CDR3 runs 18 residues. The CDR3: CAISKAKGMVAVDGTQYF. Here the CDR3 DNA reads TGTGCCATCAGTAAAGCTAAGGGGATGGTAGCGGTTGACGGTACGCAGTATTTT.

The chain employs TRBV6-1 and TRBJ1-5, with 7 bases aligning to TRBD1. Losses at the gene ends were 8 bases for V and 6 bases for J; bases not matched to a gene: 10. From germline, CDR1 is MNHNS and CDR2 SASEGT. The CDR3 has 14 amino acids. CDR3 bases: TGTGCCAGCGCGGGCAGGGGGGAAGGTCAGCCCCAGCATTTT. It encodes CASAGRGEGQPQHF.

CDR3 residues: CASSSLAGGSTGELFF. As DNA, the CDR3 is TGTGCCAGCAGCTCACTAGCGGGAGGGTCCACCGGGGAGCTGTTTTTT. The genes are TRBV5-4 and TRBJ2-2; TRBD2 matches at 13 bases. V lost 3 bases, J lost 4 bases, and 3 bases stayed unmatched. This CDR3 contains 16 residues. Germline V gene lookup returns CDR1 SGHNT and CDR2 YYREEE (reference sequence).

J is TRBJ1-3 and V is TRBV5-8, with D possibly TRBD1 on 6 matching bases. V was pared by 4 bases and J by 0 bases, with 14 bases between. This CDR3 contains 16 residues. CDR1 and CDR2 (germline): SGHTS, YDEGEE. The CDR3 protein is CASSGDPGDSGNTIYF. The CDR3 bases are TGTGCCAGCAGCGGGGACCCAGGGGACTCTGGAAACACCATATATTTT.

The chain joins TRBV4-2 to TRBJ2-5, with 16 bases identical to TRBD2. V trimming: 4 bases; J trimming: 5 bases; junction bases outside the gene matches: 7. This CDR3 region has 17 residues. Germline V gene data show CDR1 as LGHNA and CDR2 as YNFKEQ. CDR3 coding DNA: TGTGCCAGCAGCCCGGGACTAGCGGGGGGGCACGAGGAGACCCAGTACTTC. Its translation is CASSPGLAGGHEETQYF.

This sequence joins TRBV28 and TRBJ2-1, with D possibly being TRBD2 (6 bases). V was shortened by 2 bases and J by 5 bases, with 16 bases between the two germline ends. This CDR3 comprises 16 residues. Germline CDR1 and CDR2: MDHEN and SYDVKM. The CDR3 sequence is CASSLPTSSVHNEQFF. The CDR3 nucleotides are TGTGCCAGCAGTTTACCTACATCTAGCGTTCACAATGAGCAGTTCTTC. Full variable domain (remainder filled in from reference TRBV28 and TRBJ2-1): DVKVTQSSRYLVKRTGEKVFLECVQDMDHENMFWYRQDPGLGLRLIYFSYDVKMKEKGDIPEGYSVSREKKERFSLILESASTNQTSMYLCASSLPTSSVHNEQFFGPGTRLTVL.

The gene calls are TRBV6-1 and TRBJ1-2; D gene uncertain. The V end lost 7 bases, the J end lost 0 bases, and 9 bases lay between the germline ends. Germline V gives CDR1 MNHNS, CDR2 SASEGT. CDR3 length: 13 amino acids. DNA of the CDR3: TGTGCCAGCAACCGAGACACTAACTATGGCTACACCTTC. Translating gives CASNRDTNYGYTF.

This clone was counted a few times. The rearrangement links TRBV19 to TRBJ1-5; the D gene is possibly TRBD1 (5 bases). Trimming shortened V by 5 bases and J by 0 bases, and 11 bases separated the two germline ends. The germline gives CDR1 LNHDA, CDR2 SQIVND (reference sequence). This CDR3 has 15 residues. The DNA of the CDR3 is TGTGCCAGTAGTGCGACAGACCATAGCAATCAGCCCCAGCATTTT. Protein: CASSATDHSNQPQHF.

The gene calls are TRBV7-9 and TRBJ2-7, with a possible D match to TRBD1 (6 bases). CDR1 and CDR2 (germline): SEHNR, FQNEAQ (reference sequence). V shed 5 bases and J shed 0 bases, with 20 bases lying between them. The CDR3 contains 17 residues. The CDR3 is CASSPRPGQPSSYEQYF. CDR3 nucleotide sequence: TGTGCCAGCAGCCCACGACCTGGACAGCCTAGCTCCTACGAGCAGTACTTC.

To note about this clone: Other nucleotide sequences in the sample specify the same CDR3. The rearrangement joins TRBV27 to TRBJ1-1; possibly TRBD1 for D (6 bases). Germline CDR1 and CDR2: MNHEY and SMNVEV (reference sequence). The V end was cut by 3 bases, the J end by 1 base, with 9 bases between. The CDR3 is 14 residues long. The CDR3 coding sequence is TGTGCCAGCAGTTTGAGGGGGGGGAACACTGAAGCTTTCTTT. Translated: CASSLRGGNTEAFF.

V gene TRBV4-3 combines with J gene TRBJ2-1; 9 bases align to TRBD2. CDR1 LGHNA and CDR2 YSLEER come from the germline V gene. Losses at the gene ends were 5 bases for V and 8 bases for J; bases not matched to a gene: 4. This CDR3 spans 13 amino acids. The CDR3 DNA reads TGCGCCAGCAGCTCGCGGGGGGGCCATGAGCAGTTCTTC. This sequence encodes CASSSRGGHEQFF.

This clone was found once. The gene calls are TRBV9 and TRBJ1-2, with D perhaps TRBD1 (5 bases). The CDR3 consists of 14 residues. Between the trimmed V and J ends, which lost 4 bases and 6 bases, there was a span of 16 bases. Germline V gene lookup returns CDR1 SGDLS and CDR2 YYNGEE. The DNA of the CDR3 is TGTGCCAGCAGCCTTACTGGGGGGGAGGATGGCTACACCTTC. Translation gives CASSLTGGEDGYTF.

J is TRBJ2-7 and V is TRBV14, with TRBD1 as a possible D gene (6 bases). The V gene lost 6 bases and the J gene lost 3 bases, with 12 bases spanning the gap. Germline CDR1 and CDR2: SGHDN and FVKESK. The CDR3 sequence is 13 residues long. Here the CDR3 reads CASRGAESYEQYF. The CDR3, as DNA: TGTGCCAGCAGGGGGGCAGAAAGCTACGAGCAGTACTTC. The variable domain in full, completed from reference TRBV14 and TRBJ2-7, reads EAGVTQFPSHSVIEKGQTVTLRCDPISGHDNLYWYRRVMGKEIKFLLHFVKESKQDESGMPNNRFLAERTGGTYSTLKVQPAELEDSGVYFCASRGAESYEQYFGPGTRLTVT.

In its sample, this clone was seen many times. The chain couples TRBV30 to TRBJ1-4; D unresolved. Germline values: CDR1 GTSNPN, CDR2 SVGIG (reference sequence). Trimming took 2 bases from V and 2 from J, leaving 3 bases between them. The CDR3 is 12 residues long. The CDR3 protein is CAWSPTNEKLFF. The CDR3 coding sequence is TGTGCCTGGAGTCCGACTAATGAAAAACTGTTTTTT.

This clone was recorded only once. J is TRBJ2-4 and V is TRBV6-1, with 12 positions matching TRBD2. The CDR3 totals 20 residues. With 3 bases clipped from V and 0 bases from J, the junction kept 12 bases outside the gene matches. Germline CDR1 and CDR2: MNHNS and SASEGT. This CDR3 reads CASSELTGLAGALAKNIQYF. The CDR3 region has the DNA TGTGCCAGCAGTGAGCTAACGGGACTAGCGGGTGCCCTAGCCAAAAACATTCAGTACTTC.

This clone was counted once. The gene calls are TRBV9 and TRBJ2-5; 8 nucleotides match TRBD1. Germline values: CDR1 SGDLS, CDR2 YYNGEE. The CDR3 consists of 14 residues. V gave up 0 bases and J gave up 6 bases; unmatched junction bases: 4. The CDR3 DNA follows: TGTGCCAGCAGCGTAGGGGGGACAGGCAAGACCCAGTACTTC. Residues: CASSVGGTGKTQYF.